This paragraph reports one T cell receptor beta chain. This specimen comes from a study of blood T cell repertoires in COVID-19. Trimming removed 3 bases from V and 4 bases from J, with 13 bases in between. The CDR3 spans 16 residues. Germline values: CDR1 MNHEY, CDR2 SMNVEV (reference sequence). Here immunoSEQ multiplex PCR was the method, and the copy in TCRdb shows in-frame clones only, minus some. This repertoire shows some 150,000 clones, 86% found once; its top ten account for around 8.2%. Sequenced sample: peripheral blood. V and J are TRBV27 and TRBJ1-6, with TRBD1 as a possible D gene (5 bases). The clonotype originates from a woman aged 60-75 years with acute or convalescent COVID-19. The CDR3 is CASSFIPGLYNSPLHF. In nucleotides, the CDR3 is TGTGCCAGCAGTTTTATCCCGGGACTTTATAATTCACCCCTCCACTTT.